This passage covers 8 T cell receptor beta chains from one sample sequenced in a study of T cell responses to AZD1222 COVID-19 vaccine. Measured with immunoSEQ multiplex PCR; TCRdb has only the in-frame clones, and not every one. The data contain around 130,000 clones, more than 70% of them singletons. This sample comprised peripheral blood, obtained on day 0 of AZD1222 vaccination. All receptors come from an adult in good health.

The rearrangement links TRBV6-5 to TRBJ1-1; D not resolved. The germline V gene encodes CDR1 MNHEY and CDR2 SVGAGI. The V end lost 4 bases, the J end lost 1 base, and 13 bases lay between the germline ends. This CDR3 contains 15 residues. The CDR3 DNA reads TGTGCCAGCAGTTCACAACCAATCCAGAACACTGAAGCTTTCTTT. Translation: CASSSQPIQNTEAFF.

CDR3 sequence reads: CAWRPGLAGNEQFF. CDR3 DNA sequence: TGTGCCTGGAGGCCGGGACTAGCGGGGAATGAGCAGTTCTTC. The rearrangement links TRBV30 to TRBJ2-1; 13 nucleotides agree with TRBD2. V shed 3 bases, J shed 7 bases, and the junction held 3 bases outside the gene matches. Germline CDR1 GTSNPN, CDR2 SVGIG (reference sequence). This CDR3 has 14 amino acids.

The chain links TRBV3-1 (or the pseudogene TRBV3-2) to TRBJ1-4; D unclear. This CDR3 is 16 amino acids long. CDR1 and CDR2 (germline): LGHDT, YNNKEL (reference sequence). Trimming pared 5 bases from V and 5 bases from J, leaving 18 bases between. In nucleotides, the CDR3 is TGTGCCAGCAGCTCCGGATTGGATAGCGCGAATGAAAAACTGTTTTTT. It yields the protein CASSSGLDSANEKLFF.

This chain joins TRBV7-2 and TRBJ1-1; 9 bases are shared with TRBD1. Losses at the gene ends were 5 bases for V and 1 base for J; bases not matched to a gene: 5. CDR3 length equals 15 residues. Germline assignment: CDR1 SGHTA and CDR2 FQGNSA. CDR3 sequence reads: CASSPGTGTNTEAFF. CDR3 bases: TGTGCCAGCAGCCCCGGGACAGGGACGAACACTGAAGCTTTCTTT.

This clone was seen more than once but under ten times. The V call is TRBV2, the J call TRBJ2-1; D not certain. This CDR3 comprises 12 residues. V was pared by 7 bases and J by 7 bases, with 11 bases between. The germline gives CDR1 SNHLY, CDR2 FYNNEI. The CDR3 is CASTIELNEQFF. CDR3 DNA: TGTGCCAGCACCATCGAACTGAATGAGCAGTTCTTC.

The chain uses TRBV3-1 (or the pseudogene TRBV3-2) and TRBJ1-1, with a weak D call TRBD1 (5 bases). CDR1 and CDR2 (germline): LGHDT, YNNKEL (reference sequence). The CDR3 has 16 residues. Trimming removed 1 base at V and 5 bases at J, with 17 bases between. CDR3 sequence (DNA): TGTGCCAGCAGCCAAGTCTCTTTGGGGGAAACGACTGAAGCTTTCTTT. Its translation is CASSQVSLGETTEAFF.

A single count supports this clone. The V and J genes are TRBV2 and TRBJ2-1, with 8 positions matching TRBD1. Germline V gene data show CDR1 as SNHLY and CDR2 as FYNNEI. Germline trimming cut 3 bases from V and 2 bases from J; bases unmatched to any gene: 0. The CDR3 totals 14 residues. The CDR3 sequence is CASSETGAYNEQFF. The CDR3 DNA sequence: TGTGCCAGCAGTGAGACAGGGGCCTACAATGAGCAGTTCTTC. The full variable domain, rest sourced from reference TRBV2 and TRBJ2-1, is EPEVTQTPSHQVTQMGQEVILRCVPISNHLYFYWYRQILGQKVEFLVSFYNNEISEKSEIFDDQFSVERPDGSNFTLKIRSTKLEDSAMYFCASSETGAYNEQFFGPGTRLTVL.

J is TRBJ1-4 and V is TRBV28, with unresolved D. V was trimmed by 7 bases and J by 7 bases, leaving 10 bases between them. Germline-derived CDR1 and CDR2 are MDHEN and SYDVKM. The CDR3 length is 12 residues. CDR3 loop: CASKRESEKLFF. The CDR3 DNA reads as TGTGCCAGCAAGAGGGAGAGTGAAAAACTGTTTTTT.